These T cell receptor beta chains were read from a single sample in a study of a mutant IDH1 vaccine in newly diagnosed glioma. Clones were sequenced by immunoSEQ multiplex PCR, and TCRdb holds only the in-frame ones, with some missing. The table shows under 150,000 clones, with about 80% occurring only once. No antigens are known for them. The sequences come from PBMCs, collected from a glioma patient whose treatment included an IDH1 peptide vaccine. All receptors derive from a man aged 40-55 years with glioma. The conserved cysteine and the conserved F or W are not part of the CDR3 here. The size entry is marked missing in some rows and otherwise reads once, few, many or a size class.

CDR3: ASIKEGSRFNQPQH
size: few
V: TRBV7-8
J: TRBJ1-5

CDR3: ASSFVSGRQETQY
size: NA
V: TRBV28
J: TRBJ2-5

CDR3: ASSYSTWGLGEQY
size: NA
V: TRBV5-4
J: TRBJ2-7

CDR3: ATGTETYEQY
size: NA
V: TRBV10-2
J: TRBJ2-7

CDR3: ASSLDGTSLGQY
size: NA
V: TRBV11-2
J: TRBJ2-7

CDR3: AWSGGAGEAF
size: once
V: TRBV30
J: TRBJ1-1

CDR3: AWSVPFREGYGYT
size: NA
V: TRBV30
J: TRBJ1-2

CDR3: ASSRTGGSYNEQF
size: NA
V: TRBV6-6
J: TRBJ2-1

CDR3: AWSLERRTNYGYT
size: NA
V: TRBV30
J: TRBJ1-2

CDR3: ASSSALVSEAF
size: NA
V: TRBV7-9
J: TRBJ1-1

CDR3: ASSLVGDEQF
size: NA
V: TRBV5-1
J: TRBJ2-1

CDR3: ASSQLAGGPYEQF
size: NA
V: TRBV28
J: TRBJ2-1

CDR3: ASSLMRSSYEQY
size: NA
V: TRBV6-5
J: TRBJ2-7

CDR3: ASSYRTSGYYEQY
size: NA
V: TRBV7-2
J: TRBJ2-7

CDR3: ASSQGATAFPYEQY
size: NA
V: TRBV9
J: TRBJ2-7

CDR3: ASSQASSGRMVGANVLT
size: once
V: TRBV4-1
J: TRBJ2-6

CDR3: ASSDRENTEAF
size: NA
V: TRBV2
J: TRBJ1-1

CDR3: ASSLGQGGFQETQY
size: NA
V: TRBV7-9
J: TRBJ2-5

CDR3: ASSYGGRGTYEQY
size: NA
V: TRBV6-6
J: TRBJ2-7

CDR3: ASSFGQGLAGGYDTQY
size: NA
V: TRBV13
J: TRBJ2-3

CDR3: ASSLGAADSYEQY
size: NA
V: TRBV11-2
J: TRBJ2-7

CDR3: ASSEGNFYEQY
size: once
V: TRBV5-1
J: TRBJ2-7

CDR3: ASSLWGGKEKLF
size: once
V: TRBV27
J: TRBJ1-4

CDR3: ASSLAGAYEQY
size: NA
V: TRBV11-2
J: TRBJ2-7

CDR3: ATGVQGTPYEQY
size: NA
V: TRBV6-6
J: TRBJ2-7

CDR3: ASSPENTLNTEAF
size: few
V: TRBV19
J: TRBJ1-1

CDR3: ASSPPTGTGWETQY
size: medium-sized
V: TRBV19
J: TRBJ2-5

CDR3: ASSTSGRPGEQY
size: NA
V: TRBV6-5
J: TRBJ2-7

CDR3: ASRSGQGANYGYT
size: once
V: TRBV5-6
J: TRBJ1-2

CDR3: ASSLAVAENEQY
size: NA
V: TRBV5-1
J: TRBJ2-7

CDR3: ASSFLGLAEPMGRGTQY
size: NA
V: TRBV5-1
J: TRBJ2-5

CDR3: ASSLAPGARTGELF
size: few
V: TRBV5-1
J: TRBJ2-2

CDR3: ASSYPGLAGKQF
size: NA
V: TRBV6-5
J: TRBJ2-1

CDR3: ASSHPNTDHGYT
size: NA
V: TRBV5-4
J: TRBJ1-2

CDR3: ASSPEGSDTQY
size: NA
V: TRBV6-4
J: TRBJ2-3

CDR3: ASSSTRDRVYEQY
size: NA
V: TRBV13
J: TRBJ2-7

CDR3: ASNLGQNTEAF
size: few
V: TRBV2
J: TRBJ1-1

CDR3: ASSYRPNYGYT
size: NA
V: TRBV6-5
J: TRBJ1-2

CDR3: ASSSGLAGAGEQF
size: NA
V: TRBV7-2
J: TRBJ2-1

CDR3: ASSPRTDANEQF
size: NA
V: TRBV18
J: TRBJ2-1

CDR3: ASSPSPQSSNEQF
size: NA
V: TRBV7-2
J: TRBJ2-1

CDR3: ASSEGTGNPQH
size: few
V: TRBV6-1
J: TRBJ1-5